Shown below are 9 T cell receptor beta chains from a single sample sequenced in a study of early T cells in non-severe SARS-CoV-2 infection (dated by TCRdb to about 2021). Preparation of the library involved 5' RACE. Reads for this sample came from a NextSeq 500. TCRdb took the public reads, trimmed them with fastp at Q25, ran MiXCR for clone calling and kept in-frame beta chains. Each entry merges the rows of one CDR3 protein and shows their most common DNA and genes. The table for this sample lists 60,000 or so distinct CDR3 sequences; 8% to 9% of them were counted only once. The leading ten clones occupy around 17% of the sample. Sequenced: whole blood. Receptors originate from an adult who was a healthcare worker with PCR-confirmed SARS-CoV-2 infection or an uninfected control (not recorded which).

This clonotype turned up a few times. V gene TRBV10-2 combines with J gene TRBJ2-3, with D perhaps assigned TRBD1 or TRBD2 (5 bases each). Per germline, CDR1 WSHSY and CDR2 SAAADI. The CDR3 covers 17 residues. V gave up 6 bases and J gave up 3 bases, with 22 bases separating them. The CDR3 here is CASRAGSGGLKTDTQYF. DNA of the CDR3: TGCGCCAGCAGGGCGGGTAGTGGGGGTTTGAAGACAGATACGCAGTATTTT.

This clonotype was seen at least ten times. The chain joins TRBV9 to TRBJ2-3; no clear D. The germline V gene has CDR1 SGDLS and CDR2 YYNGEE. The CDR3 has 15 residues. The V and J ends lost 1 base and 0 bases respectively, with 9 bases between them. The CDR3 DNA sequence: TGTGCCAGCAGCGTAAACGGAGCGAGCACAGATACGCAGTATTTT. As protein: CASSVNGASTDTQYF.

The V and J genes are TRBV20-1 and TRBJ2-1, with TRBD2 matching 8 bases. The CDR3 extends over 14 amino acids. Germline V gives CDR1 DFQATT, CDR2 SNEGSKA (reference sequence). V lost 6 bases and J lost 6; bases outside the gene matches: 10. DNA for the CDR3: TGCAGTGCCCCAACCGGGACTAGTAGCAATGAGCAGTTCTTC. This translates into CSAPTGTSSNEQFF.

This clonotype was observed at least ten times. V usage is TRBV7-2 and J usage is TRBJ2-1; 13 positions match TRBD2. This CDR3 region has 18 residues. J was trimmed by 4 bases and V by 4 bases; bases with no gene match: 10. Germline V gene data show CDR1 as SGHTA and CDR2 as FQGNSA. CDR3 in amino acids: CASSSRTSGSGAYNEQFF. DNA of the CDR3: TGTGCCAGCAGCTCCCGGACTAGCGGGAGTGGAGCATACAATGAGCAGTTCTTC.

A few counts support this clonotype. The chain joins TRBV7-2 to TRBJ1-4; D gene ambiguous. Germline-derived CDR1 and CDR2 are SGHTA and FQGNSA. V was pared by 5 bases and J by 8 bases, with 18 bases between. This CDR3 has 15 amino acids. The CDR3 bases are TGTGCCAGCAGCCCCCCTGGCCGATTGGGAGAAAAACTGTTTTTT. Translated: CASSPPGRLGEKLFF.

Ten or more counts support this clonotype. V and J are TRBV14 and TRBJ2-7, with D perhaps matching TRBD2 (6 bases). Trimming removed 3 bases from V and 6 bases from J, with 9 bases in between. CDR3 length equals 12 residues. Germline V gene lookup returns CDR1 SGHDN and CDR2 FVKESK. Here the CDR3 DNA reads TGTGCCAGCAGCCACGGGACTTTCGAGCAGTACTTC. Protein sequence: CASSHGTFEQYF.

V usage is TRBV20-1 and J usage is TRBJ2-7; TRBD1 is a possible D gene (6 bases). V lost 0 bases and J 0 bases, leaving 12 bases between the germline ends. There are 15 residues in the CDR3. The germline V gene encodes CDR1 DFQATT and CDR2 SNEGSKA (reference sequence). The CDR3 region has the DNA TGCAGTGCTAGAGATCGACAGGCATTCTCCTACGAGCAGTACTTC. Its translation: CSARDRQAFSYEQYF.

The rearrangement links TRBV29-1 to TRBJ2-1, with 13 bases that match TRBD2. With 4 bases clipped from V and 0 bases from J, the junction kept 9 bases outside the gene matches. The CDR3 sequence is 18 residues long. Germline lookup yields CDR1 SQVTM and CDR2 ANQGSEA. In nucleotides, the CDR3 is TGCAGCGTTGGGAGCGGGACTAGCGGGATGAGCTCCTACAATGAGCAGTTCTTC. It is translated as CSVGSGTSGMSSYNEQFF.

This clonotype has ten or more counts. The chain employs TRBV28 and TRBJ1-1; D is possibly TRBD1 (5 bases). The CDR3 has 15 residues. Trimming took 6 bases from V and 2 from J, leaving 16 bases between them. The germline CDR1 and CDR2 sequences are MDHEN and SYDVKM. The CDR3 sequence is CASSKRRDLNTEAFF. CDR3 coding DNA: TGTGCCAGCAGCAAACGGAGGGACCTTAACACTGAAGCTTTCTTT.